The source of this T cell receptor (beta chain) is a study of CD8 T cells in ankylosing spondylitis. Study-wide points: For ankylosing spondylitis blood, a TCR beta motif of under ten highly homologous variants appeared characteristic.

Each CDR3 protein gets one entry after TCRdb re-called the 5' RACE reads with MiXCR. The sample has approximately 300,000 distinct CDR3 sequences; more than 20% are singletons. This clonotype was recorded at least ten times. Its antigen is undetermined. Deletions cut 0 bases from V and 3 bases from J, with 12 bases between. The CDR3 is 16 residues long. Germline assignment: CDR1 SGHTA and CDR2 FQGNSA. The sample comprised blood, either unsorted or a sorted T cell fraction (not recorded which). The origin of this receptor is a female donor with ankylosing spondylitis or in good health (not recorded which). V gene TRBV7-2 combines with J gene TRBJ2-4; maybe TRBD1 (5 bases). The CDR3 DNA is TGTGCCAGCAGCTTAGCGGCGCAGGGTAACAAAAACATTCAGTACTTC. This translates into CASSLAAQGNKNIQYF.